Presented here are 5 T cell receptor beta chains from one specimen sequenced in a study of blood T cell repertoires in COVID-19. Sequencing used immunoSEQ multiplex PCR; TCRdb keeps in-frame clones, though not all of them. The profile shows approximately 290,000 clones, roughly nine tenths of them singletons. The sample comprised peripheral blood. These TCRs come from a man aged 18 to 29 with active or convalescent COVID-19.

The chain combines TRBV11-2 with TRBJ2-6; D gene ambiguous. The CDR3 is 17 amino acids. Germline V gene sequence: CDR1 SGHAT, CDR2 FQNNGV. V shed 5 bases and J shed 1 base, with 15 bases lying between them. The CDR3 reads CASSPRITGSGANVLTF. The CDR3 DNA sequence: TGTGCCAGCAGCCCGCGGATTACCGGGTCTGGGGCCAACGTCCTGACTTTC.

The gene calls are TRBV5-6 and TRBJ2-2, with a tentative D call TRBD2 (5 bases). V lost 1 base and J 0 bases, leaving 7 bases between the germline ends. This CDR3 spans 15 amino acids. Germline V gives CDR1 SGHDT, CDR2 YYEEEE. This CDR3 reads CASSLWRTNTGELFF. In nucleotides, the CDR3 is TGTGCCAGCAGCTTGTGGAGGACGAACACCGGGGAGCTGTTTTTT.

The chain couples TRBV5-1 to TRBJ2-2; 8 nucleotides line up with TRBD2. CDR1 is SGHRS and CDR2 is YFSETQ in the germline V gene. The CDR3 loop spans 16 amino acids. V trimming: 1 base; J trimming: 3 bases; junction bases outside the gene matches: 5. The CDR3: CASSLTRGAYTGELFF. The CDR3 DNA reads as TGCGCCAGCAGCTTGACGCGGGGGGCCTACACCGGGGAGCTGTTTTTT.

The J gene is TRBJ1-2, the V gene TRBV13; D perhaps matches TRBD1 (6 bases). Deletions cut 5 bases from V and 6 bases from J, with 16 bases between. The CDR3 consists of 14 residues. From germline, CDR1 is PRHDT and CDR2 FYEKMQ (reference sequence). Here the CDR3 DNA reads TGTGCCAGCAGCGTGCCACAGGGTCTCGATGGCTACACCTTC. This gives the protein CASSVPQGLDGYTF.

The chain recombines TRBV10-3 with TRBJ2-5; a weak D match, TRBD1 (5 bases). From germline, CDR1 is ENHRY and CDR2 SYGVKD. Trimming took off 7 bases at V and 5 bases at J, with 14 bases between the two ends. The CDR3 runs to 13 residues. Here the CDR3 reads CAIKTAVGETQYF. CDR3 bases: TGTGCCATCAAGACAGCCGTGGGGGAGACCCAGTACTTC.